The entry that follows covers one T cell receptor (beta chain) sequence. Time point here: late sampling 161 to 241 days after vaccination in a few convalescent patients. TCRdb passed the PCR reads through MiXCR, listing each CDR3 protein once. The sample carries about 36,000 distinct CDR3 sequences, approximately 40% recorded once. The data were obtained in a study of vaccination and CD4 T cells after COVID-19. Study context: Following dose two, a median about 71 days (range 14 to 241) passed before post-vaccine samples were taken.

The source material was CD4+ T cells from blood, sampled about 7 months after SARS-CoV-2 vaccination. The TCR comes from a human donor who had recovered from COVID-19.

In DNA, the CDR3 is TGTGCCAGCAGTTTATGGTCTAGCGGGAGACGGGAGACCCAGTACTTC. Its translation: CASSLWSSGRRETQYF. V gene TRBV27 combines with J gene TRBJ2-5; TRBD2 agrees at 10 bases. V was pared by 1 base and J by 5 bases, with 7 bases of the junction left unmatched. The germline V gene has CDR1 MNHEY and CDR2 SMNVEV (reference sequence). This CDR3 has 16 amino acids.